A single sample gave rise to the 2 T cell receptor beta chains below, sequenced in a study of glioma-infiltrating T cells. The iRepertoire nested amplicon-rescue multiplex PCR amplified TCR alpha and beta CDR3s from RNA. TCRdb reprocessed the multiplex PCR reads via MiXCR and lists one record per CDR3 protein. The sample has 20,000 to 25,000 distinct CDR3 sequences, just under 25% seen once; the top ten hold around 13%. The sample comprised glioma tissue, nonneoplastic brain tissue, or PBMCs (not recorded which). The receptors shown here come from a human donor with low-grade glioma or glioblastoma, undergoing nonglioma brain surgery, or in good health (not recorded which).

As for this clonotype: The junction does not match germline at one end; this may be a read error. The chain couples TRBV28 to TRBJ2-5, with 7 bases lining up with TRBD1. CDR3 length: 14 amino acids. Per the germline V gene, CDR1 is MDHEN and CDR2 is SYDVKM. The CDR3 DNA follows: TGTGCCAGCAGCCTAGGGGGCAGGGAAGAGACCCAGCACTTC. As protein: CASSLGGREETQHF.

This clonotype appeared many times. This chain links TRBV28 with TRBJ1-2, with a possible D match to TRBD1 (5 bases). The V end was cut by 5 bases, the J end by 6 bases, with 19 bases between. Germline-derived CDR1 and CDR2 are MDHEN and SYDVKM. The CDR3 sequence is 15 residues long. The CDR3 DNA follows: TGTGCCAGCAGTCTACCCCCCAGGGCTGAGGATGGCTACACCTTC. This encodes CASSLPPRAEDGYTF.